The 20 T cell receptor beta chains below all came from one sample that was sequenced in a study of technical replicates of blood from a few donors. Profiling relied on immunoSEQ multiplex PCR, and the TCRdb table lists in-frame clones only, not all of them. The sample records 75,000 or so clones, over 90% being singletons. Input material: T cells isolated from PBMCs. The receptors derive from a human donor in good health.

The sample holds one count of this clone. This chain connects TRBV6-5 to TRBJ2-7; a possible D gene is TRBD1 (5 bases). CDR3 length: 14 residues. The V gene lost 2 bases and the J gene lost 2 bases, with 10 bases spanning the gap. Germline V gene sequence: CDR1 MNHEY, CDR2 SVGAGI. The CDR3 spells CASSYRQITYEQYF. The CDR3 DNA sequence: TGTGCCAGCAGTTACCGACAGATAACCTACGAGCAGTACTTC.

The chain has TRBV2 and TRBJ1-1; TRBD1 is a possible D gene (5 bases). CDR1 SNHLY and CDR2 FYNNEI come from the germline V gene. The CDR3 has 13 amino acids. Trimming pared 10 bases from V and 1 base from J, leaving 13 bases between. CDR3 residues: CATGGEGNTEAFF. In DNA form, the CDR3 reads TGTGCCACCGGGGGGGAAGGGAACACTGAAGCTTTCTTT.

V gene TRBV5-1 combines with J gene TRBJ1-5, with 8 bases identical to TRBD1. CDR3 length: 15 amino acids. The germline V gene encodes CDR1 SGHRS and CDR2 YFSETQ. Unmatched junction bases numbered 4, after V lost 4 bases and J lost 1 base. This CDR3 is CASSLGQGSNQPQHF. The CDR3, as DNA: TGCGCCAGCAGCCTTGGACAGGGAAGCAATCAGCCCCAGCATTTT.

The chain employs TRBV29-1 and TRBJ2-7, with D unclear. There are 15 residues in the CDR3. V lost 4 bases, J lost 3 bases, and 19 bases lay in between. CDR1 SQVTM and CDR2 ANQGSEA come from the germline V gene. CDR3 DNA: TGCAGCGTTGTAGGAGACCGGCGGAGAAGCTACGAGCAGTACTTC. It is translated as CSVVGDRRRSYEQYF.

The J gene is TRBJ2-3, the V gene TRBV20-1; no clear D. Trimming left V 6 bases short and J 2 bases short, with 6 bases between. The CDR3 has 11 residues. Germline lookup yields CDR1 DFQATT and CDR2 SNEGSKA (reference sequence). The CDR3 region is CSAPFTDTQYF. For the CDR3, the DNA is TGCAGTGCCCCCTTCACAGATACGCAGTATTTT.

The chain couples TRBV10-1 to TRBJ2-7; tentative D call: TRBD2 (5 bases). CDR3 length equals 13 residues. Trimming stripped 4 bases from V and 2 bases from J, with 9 bases between. Germline CDR1 reads WNHNN; CDR2 reads SYGVQD (reference sequence). The CDR3 nucleotides are TGCGCCAGCAGTGCAGGAGGAGCCTACGAGCAGTACTTC. Translation gives CASSAGGAYEQYF.

The rearrangement joins TRBV5-6 to TRBJ1-2; D is undetermined. Germline lookup yields CDR1 SGHDT and CDR2 YYEEEE. There are 16 residues in the CDR3. The germline V and J ends were trimmed by 4 bases and 4 bases, with 20 bases remaining between them. The CDR3 DNA reads as TGTGCCAGCAGCCTCCGCGGGGAGGTCTCGGGCTATGGCTACACCTTC. Protein sequence: CASSLRGEVSGYGYTF.

This chain uses TRBV28 with TRBJ2-7; tentative D call: TRBD2 (7 bases). CDR1 is MDHEN and CDR2 is SYDVKM in the germline V gene. Deletions cut 7 bases from V and 11 bases from J, with 21 bases between. The CDR3 extends over 13 amino acids. The CDR3 nucleotides are TGTGCCAGCACCTCGGAGGGGGGGATATACGAGTACTTC. As protein: CASTSEGGIYEYF.

The genes are TRBV25-1 and TRBJ2-1, with TRBD1 identical over 7 bases. The length of the CDR3 is 15 residues. J was trimmed by 4 bases and V by 3 bases; bases with no gene match: 6. Germline CDR1 reads MGHDK; CDR2 reads SYGVNS. CDR3 amino acids: CASSDPRTGYNEQFF. The CDR3 DNA follows: TGTGCCAGCAGTGATCCCCGGACAGGATACAATGAGCAGTTCTTC.

J is TRBJ1-2 and V is TRBV7-8; no firm D call. The germline V gene encodes CDR1 SGHVS and CDR2 FQNEAQ. Between the trimmed V and J ends, which lost 5 bases and 6 bases, there was a span of 22 bases. CDR3 length equals 16 residues. CDR3 DNA sequence: TGTGCCAGCAGCCCACACGCTCAGTCCAAATCCAATGGCTACACCTTC. The encoded protein is CASSPHAQSKSNGYTF. Full variable domain (outside the CDR3, taken from reference TRBV7-8 and TRBJ1-2): GAGVSQSPRYKVAKRGQDVALRCDPISGHVSLFWYQQALGQGPEFLTYFQNEAQLDKSGLPSDRFFAERPEGSVSTLKIQRTQQEDSAVYLCASSPHAQSKSNGYTFGSGTRLTVV.

V and J are TRBV10-3 and TRBJ2-3; 7 positions match TRBD2. CDR3 length: 16 amino acids. The germline gives CDR1 ENHRY, CDR2 SYGVKD. Trimming took 0 bases from V and 2 from J; bases not matched to a gene: 5. The CDR3 here is CAISESGGRVTDTQYF. Written as DNA, the CDR3 is TGTGCCATCAGTGAGTCGGGAGGGCGGGTCACAGATACGCAGTATTTT.

The V and J genes are TRBV14 and TRBJ2-3, with 7 nucleotides matching TRBD1. The CDR3 is 15 amino acids. With 0 bases clipped from V and 5 bases from J, the junction kept 5 bases outside the gene matches. Germline CDR1 reads SGHDN; CDR2 reads FVKESK. The chain's CDR3 is CASSQDGTAGDTQYF. CDR3 nucleotides: TGTGCCAGCAGCCAAGACGGGACAGCCGGAGATACGCAGTATTTT. The variable domain in full, with the rest retrieved from reference TRBV14 and TRBJ2-3, is EAGVTQFPSHSVIEKGQTVTLRCDPISGHDNLYWYRRVMGKEIKFLLHFVKESKQDESGMPNNRFLAERTGGTYSTLKVQPAELEDSGVYFCASSQDGTAGDTQYFGPGTRLTVL.

J is TRBJ1-2 and V is TRBV6-1; TRBD1 matches 8 bases. Germline CDR1 reads MNHNS; CDR2 reads SASEGT. V trimming: 5 bases; J trimming: 2 bases; junction bases outside the gene matches: 7. This CDR3 is built from 15 residues. CDR3: CASSPGQGPNYGYTF. As DNA, the CDR3 is TGTGCCAGCAGTCCCGGACAGGGCCCCAACTATGGCTACACCTTC.

The chain uses TRBV27 and TRBJ1-2, with no clear D. The CDR3 totals 13 residues. V was shortened by 0 bases and J by 3 bases, with 5 bases between the two germline ends. Germline V gene data show CDR1 as MNHEY and CDR2 as SMNVEV (reference sequence). DNA of the CDR3: TGTGCCAGCAGTTTATCGGCCTACTATGGCTACACCTTC. It encodes CASSLSAYYGYTF.

This chain uses TRBV30 with TRBJ1-2; 11 bases are a match to TRBD1. V shed 3 bases, J shed 2 bases, and the junction held 2 bases outside the gene matches. CDR1 and CDR2 (germline): GTSNPN, SVGIG (reference sequence). The CDR3 is 14 residues long. CDR3 coding DNA: TGTGCCTGGAGCCGGGACAGGGGGAACTATGGCTACACCTTC. Its protein product is CAWSRDRGNYGYTF.

CDR3 loop: CASRGGGEYGYTF. The CDR3 coding sequence is TGTGCCAGCAGAGGAGGAGGGGAGTATGGCTACACCTTC. The V call is TRBV27, the J call TRBJ1-2, with D possibly TRBD1 on 5 matching bases. The CDR3 consists of 13 residues. CDR1 and CDR2 (germline): MNHEY, SMNVEV (reference sequence). Trimming shortened V by 6 bases and J by 5 bases, and 13 bases separated the two germline ends.

This sequence joins TRBV2 and TRBJ2-3, with a weak D call TRBD1 (5 bases). In germline, CDR1 is SNHLY, CDR2 FYNNEI. This CDR3 has 17 amino acids. Trimming took 6 bases from V and 0 from J, leaving 19 bases between them. CDR3 region: CASRPLVQESSTDTQYF. DNA for the CDR3: TGTGCCAGCAGGCCCTTAGTACAGGAATCTAGCACAGATACGCAGTATTTT.

This sequence joins TRBV18 and TRBJ1-1; 7 bases are a match to TRBD1. CDR3 length: 15 residues. V shed 0 bases and J 4 bases; nucleotides not matched to a gene: 5. CDR1 is KGHSH, CDR2 LQKENI, per germline. Here the CDR3 reads CASSPPRQGPTEAFF. The CDR3 DNA follows: TGTGCCAGCTCACCACCCCGACAGGGACCCACTGAAGCTTTCTTT.

This rearrangement joins TRBV29-1 to TRBJ2-1; 8 bases are shared with TRBD1. CDR1 SQVTM and CDR2 ANQGSEA come from the germline V gene. CDR3 length: 15 residues. Trimming at V came to 7 bases and at J to 5 bases, leaving 13 bases not matched to a gene. CDR3: CSGGGAGGYNNEQFF. DNA of the CDR3: TGCAGCGGAGGCGGGGCAGGGGGCTATAACAATGAGCAGTTCTTC.

The rearrangement uses TRBV2 and TRBJ1-5; D call uncertain. The V end lost 4 bases, the J end lost 1 base, and 11 bases lay between the germline ends. The germline V gene has CDR1 SNHLY and CDR2 FYNNEI. CDR3 size: 15 residues. The CDR3 DNA reads TGTGCCAGCAGTGTGGAGAGAGGGAGCAATCAGCCCCAGCATTTT. This gives the protein CASSVERGSNQPQHF.